The rows below give T cell receptor beta chains drawn from one sample of a study of cytomegalovirus exposure and HLA in healthy donors. Here immunoSEQ multiplex PCR was the method, and the copy in TCRdb shows in-frame clones only, minus some. The sample has 200,000 to 250,000 clones, about 81% seen once. Sequencing input: PBMCs. Source of these receptors: a woman aged 40-49 years in good health and CMV-seronegative. Each CDR3 is given with its conserved first and last residue. The D gene is left open where the match is weak. Clone sizes are given selectively: once, few, many, or a class where the clone is expanded.

d_gene	abundance	len	v_gene	j_gene	CDR3aa	CDR3nt
NA	NA	14	TRBV7-8	TRBJ1-1	CASSATTVDTEAFF	TGTGCCAGCAGCGCAACCACGGTGGACACTGAAGCTTTCTTT
NA	NA	15	TRBV7-3	TRBJ2-5	CASSSQGQVGETQYF	TGTGCCAGCAGCTCCCAGGGGCAGGTTGGAGAGACCCAGTACTTC
TRBD2	NA	15	TRBV29-1	TRBJ2-7	CSVTGLAGDPYEQYF	TGCAGCGTTACTGGACTAGCGGGAGATCCCTACGAGCAGTACTTC
TRBD2	once	18	TRBV7-3	TRBJ2-6	CASSLTPSGRAGANVLTF	TGTGCCAGCAGCTTAACTCCTAGCGGGAGGGCTGGGGCCAACGTCCTGACTTTC
TRBD2	NA	15	TRBV2	TRBJ2-4	CASREVAGGLGIQYF	TGTGCCAGCAGGGAGGTAGCGGGAGGGCTTGGCATTCAGTACTTC
NA	NA	12	TRBV27	TRBJ1-1	CASRGEAIEAFF	TGTGCCAGCAGGGGAGAGGCCATCGAAGCTTTCTTT
TRBD2	NA	16	TRBV7-8	TRBJ2-7	CASSLGRLAGNYEQYF	TGTGCCAGCAGCTTAGGAAGGCTAGCGGGAAATTACGAGCAGTACTTC
NA	once	15	TRBV10-1	TRBJ2-3	CASSAGQGGTDTQYF	TGCGCCAGCAGTGCAGGCCAGGGAGGTACAGATACGCAGTATTTT
NA	NA	12	TRBV19	TRBJ2-7	CASSRGSGEQYF	TGTGCCAGTAGTAGAGGCTCGGGAGAGCAGTACTTC
NA	NA	14	TRBV4-2	TRBJ1-2	CASSQVQNPYGYTF	TGTGCCAGCAGCCAAGTTCAGAACCCCTATGGCTACACCTTC
NA	NA	15	TRBV2	TRBJ1-2	CASRKGAPPGYGYTF	TGTGCCAGCAGAAAAGGGGCACCCCCAGGCTATGGCTACACCTTC
TRBD2	NA	16	TRBV5-1	TRBJ2-3	CASSLAGVITTDTQYF	TGCGCCAGCAGCTTAGCGGGAGTCATAACCACAGATACGCAGTATTTT
TRBD2	NA	15	TRBV13	TRBJ2-1	CASSQTSGADNEQFF	TGTGCCAGCAGCCAGACTAGCGGGGCCGACAATGAGCAGTTCTTC
TRBD1	NA	16	TRBV2	TRBJ2-2	CASSSRQGAYTGELFF	TGTGCCAGCAGTTCCCGACAGGGGGCGTACACCGGGGAGCTGTTTTTT
TRBD1	NA	13	TRBV6-5	TRBJ1-2	CASSDGQGHGYTF	TGTGCCAGCAGTGACGGACAGGGACATGGCTACACCTTC
NA	once	15	TRBV7-9	TRBJ1-2	CASSETQGTRYGYTF	TGTGCCAGCAGCGAAACCCAGGGGACCCGCTATGGCTACACCTTC
NA	NA	13	TRBV28	TRBJ2-3	CASSFRDSDTQYF	TGTGCCAGCAGTTTCAGGGACTCAGATACGCAGTATTTT
NA	NA	14	TRBV28	TRBJ1-5	CASSPAGPRQPQHF	TGTGCCAGCAGTCCAGCAGGGCCCCGACAGCCCCAGCATTTT